This T cell receptor (beta chain) comes out of a study of molecular identifiers for immune sequencing clone quantification. V was clipped by 2 bases and J by 2 bases, with 11 bases between them. Germline lookup yields CDR1 SGHDT and CDR2 YYEEEE. This CDR3 is 15 amino acids long. Bulk TCR libraries used previously described methods and listed TCR primers. TCRdb used MiXCR to reprocess the PCR reads, holding one entry per CDR3 protein. In the table there are about 320,000 distinct CDR3 sequences, 20% to 25% of which are singletons. With regard to this clonotype: A read error may be the cause here, since a much bigger clone is one base away.

The sequencing input was naive CD8+ T cells from blood, with Jurkat cell RNA spiked in. Subset noted: FACS-sorted CD8+CD4-CCR7+CD45RA+ naive T cells. The chain combines TRBV5-6 with TRBJ2-1; D is perhaps TRBD1 or TRBD2 (5 bases each). The sequence derives from a human donor in good health. Some libraries in this study had Jurkat cell RNA spiked in. This CDR3 is CASSLGESAYNEQFF. The CDR3 coding sequence is TGTGCCAGCAGCTTAGGGGAGTCCGCCTACAATGAGCAGTTCTTC.